The 24 T cell receptor beta chains listed next were all sequenced from one sample in a study of cytomegalovirus exposure and HLA in healthy donors. Researchers ran the PCR with 60 Vbeta and 13 Jbeta primers. Data came from immunoSEQ multiplex PCR; TCRdb stores just in-frame clones and leaves some out. Of approximately 44,000 clones listed, around 77% were seen once; the top ten hold roughly 1.5%. The sample comprised PBMCs. The receptors shown here come from a man aged 30-40 years in good health and CMV-seronegative.

In its sample, this clone was seen a few times. The genes are TRBV5-1 and TRBJ2-7, with TRBD1 matching over 8 bases. Germline loops: CDR1 SGHRS, CDR2 YFSETQ. The CDR3 consists of 14 residues. V dropped 6 bases and J dropped 4; count of bases not matched to a gene: 9. The CDR3 bases are TGCGCCAGCACCGCAGGGGGCTCCATTTACGAGCAGTACTTC. Translated, it gives CASTAGGSIYEQYF.

Here the CDR3 DNA reads TGTGCCAGCAGCGTAGGTGGGTTGGGACAGGGCTCTGGGGCCAACGTCCTGACTTTC. It translates to CASSVGGLGQGSGANVLTF. The chain employs TRBV9 and TRBJ2-6, with 9 bases aligning to TRBD1. Trimming removed 0 bases from V and 0 bases from J; junction bases left unmatched: 7. Per the germline V gene, CDR1 is SGDLS and CDR2 is YYNGEE. This CDR3 has 19 residues.

The V gene is TRBV6-4, the J gene TRBJ2-5, with 14 positions matching TRBD2. In germline, CDR1 is MRHNA, CDR2 SNTAGT. The J segment lost 1 base and the V segment lost 5 bases, leaving 6 bases of the junction unmatched. The CDR3 is 17 amino acids. CDR3 DNA: TGTGCCAGCAGTCCGGGACTAGCGGGAGTACCCCAAGAGACCCAGTACTTC. Translating gives CASSPGLAGVPQETQYF.

The genes are TRBV6-5 and TRBJ1-2, with a weak D call TRBD1 (6 bases). Looked up from germline, CDR1 is MNHEY and CDR2 is SVGAGI. The CDR3 is 11 amino acids. V gave up 0 bases and J gave up 13 bases, with 9 bases separating them. The CDR3: CASSYSDRTTF. The CDR3 region has the DNA TGTGCCAGCAGTTACTCAGACAGGACCACCTTC.

The chain couples TRBV27 to TRBJ2-7; weak D call: TRBD2 (5 bases). Germline loops: CDR1 MNHEY, CDR2 SMNVEV (reference sequence). The V end lost 1 base, the J end lost 1 base, and 8 bases lay between the germline ends. The CDR3 has 14 residues. The CDR3 DNA follows: TGTGCCAGCAGTTTATTTCCGGGGTCCTACGAGCAGTACTTC. It is translated as CASSLFPGSYEQYF.

The chain is built from TRBV9 and TRBJ2-1; TRBD2 agrees at 7 bases. V was pared by 4 bases and J by 4 bases, with 8 bases of the junction left unmatched. Germline V CDR1 and CDR2: SGDLS, YYNGEE. CDR3 length: 15 residues. The CDR3 spells CASSPGLGGYNEQFF. The CDR3 DNA follows: TGTGCCAGCAGCCCAGGACTAGGAGGGTACAATGAGCAGTTCTTC.

The rearrangement joins TRBV6-1 to TRBJ2-1; possibly TRBD1 for D (6 bases). Germline CDR1 MNHNS, CDR2 SASEGT. V dropped 1 base and J dropped 7 bases, with 8 bases sitting between them. The CDR3 is made up of 13 amino acids. The CDR3, as DNA: TGTGCCAGCAGTGAAGAAAGGGGGAATGAGCAGTTCTTC. It is translated as CASSEERGNEQFF.

This chain links TRBV11-3 with TRBJ2-1; 9 bases line up with TRBD2. Germline values: CDR1 SGHNT, CDR2 YENEEA. The trim removed 8 bases at V and 5 bases at J, leaving 13 bases unmatched. The CDR3 loop spans 16 amino acids. CDR3 sequence reads: CASGAAGGPVDNEQFF. The CDR3 DNA follows: TGTGCCAGCGGGGCTGCGGGAGGGCCGGTAGACAATGAGCAGTTCTTC.

This clone was seen only a few times. The chain combines TRBV21-1 with TRBJ2-5; the DNA was not compared with TRBD2, the D call given in the table. With the DNA end fitting TRBJ2-7 better, the J assignment may be wrong. TRBV21-1 is a listed pseudogene. The CDR3 loop spans 15 amino acids. The CDR3 loop is CATRLAGSGDYEQYF. CDR3 bases: TGTGCCACCCGACTAGCGGGATCTGGTGACTACGAGCAGTACTTC.

The chain couples TRBV6-5 to TRBJ2-2; D perhaps matches TRBD1 (5 bases). V lost 5 bases and J lost 5, with 12 bases in between. Germline CDR1 and CDR2: MNHEY and SVGAGI. This CDR3 comprises 14 residues. The CDR3: CASSEGVETGELFF. The CDR3 DNA sequence: TGTGCCAGCAGTGAAGGGGTCGAAACCGGGGAGCTGTTTTTT.

V and J are TRBV6-5 and TRBJ2-7, with 7 bases lining up with TRBD2. This CDR3 is 14 amino acids long. Germline values: CDR1 MNHEY, CDR2 SVGAGI. With 0 bases clipped from V and 7 bases from J, the junction kept 6 bases outside the gene matches. The CDR3 region is CASSYSSEAGEQYF. In DNA form, the CDR3 reads TGTGCCAGCAGTTACTCATCTGAAGCGGGAGAGCAGTACTTC.

This clone was observed a handful of times. J is TRBJ1-5 and V is TRBV18, with D possibly TRBD1 on 5 matching bases. Germline CDR1 reads KGHSH; CDR2 reads LQKENI. The CDR3 sequence is 15 residues long. V lost 3 bases and J lost 8, with 17 bases in between. The CDR3 DNA is TGTGCCAGCTCACCTGGTCGTCGGGGGGAAGAGCCCCAGCATTTT. It codes for CASSPGRRGEEPQHF.

This clone was seen more than once but under ten times. This chain links TRBV5-4 with TRBJ1-5; the D gene is possibly TRBD1 (6 bases). Trimming took off 3 bases at V and 0 bases at J, with 10 bases between the two ends. The CDR3 is 15 amino acids. Germline V gene data show CDR1 as SGHNT and CDR2 as YYREEE (reference sequence). CDR3 residues: CASSWGTYSNQPQHF. CDR3 DNA sequence: TGTGCCAGCAGCTGGGGGACATATAGCAATCAGCCCCAGCATTTT. Supplemented by reference TRBV5-4 and TRBJ1-5, the full variable domain reads ETGVTQSPTHLIKTRGQQVTLRCSSQSGHNTVSWYQQALGQGPQFIFQYYREEENGRGNFPPRFSGLQFPNYSSELNVNALELDDSALYLCASSWGTYSNQPQHFGDGTRLSIL.

The rearrangement links TRBV19 to TRBJ1-2; 9 bases are a match to TRBD1. The CDR3 totals 14 residues. The V gene's germline CDR1 is LNHDA and CDR2 SQIVND (reference sequence). Losses at the gene ends were 4 bases for V and 6 bases for J; bases not matched to a gene: 6. The CDR3 protein is CASSTRDREHGYTF. DNA for the CDR3: TGTGCCAGTAGTACCCGGGACAGGGAGCATGGCTACACCTTC.

V gene TRBV5-4 combines with J gene TRBJ2-7; the D gene is possibly TRBD1 (5 bases). Germline V gene lookup returns CDR1 SGHNT and CDR2 YYREEE (reference sequence). Between the trimmed V and J ends, which lost 0 bases and 7 bases, there was a span of 20 bases. This CDR3 comprises 16 residues. CDR3 in DNA: TGTGCCAGCAGCTTGGCGGGCAGGGCCTCAGTGGCAGAGCAGTACTTC. As protein: CASSLAGRASVAEQYF.

The chain employs TRBV6-5 and TRBJ2-7, with D perhaps matching TRBD2 (6 bases). The germline V and J ends were trimmed by 4 bases and 3 bases, with 13 bases remaining between them. This CDR3 spans 14 amino acids. Germline V gives CDR1 MNHEY, CDR2 SVGAGI. The CDR3 DNA follows: TGTGCCAGCAGTTTTGGAGGGCAGCTCTACGAGCAGTACTTC. It encodes CASSFGGQLYEQYF.

The chain carries TRBV7-3 and TRBJ2-1; possibly TRBD1 for D (6 bases). The CDR3 length is 13 residues. Germline V gives CDR1 SGHTA, CDR2 FQGTGA. V was pared by 1 base and J by 9 bases, with 10 bases between. CDR3 region: CASSLNSRGEQFF. The CDR3, as DNA: TGTGCCAGCAGCTTAAACTCCAGGGGTGAGCAGTTCTTC.

In this sample, this clone turned up once. The chain employs TRBV7-2 and TRBJ1-2; 7 nucleotides align to TRBD1. The V segment lost 5 bases and the J segment 8 bases; nucleotides outside the gene matches: 5. CDR3 length: 12 residues. Germline lookup yields CDR1 SGHTA and CDR2 FQGNSA. CDR3 DNA: TGTGCCAGCAGCACAGGGGTGTGGGGCTACACCTTC. Translation: CASSTGVWGYTF.

Written as DNA, the CDR3 is TGTGCCAGCAGCTCGGGGACAGGGAATCAGCCCCAGCATTTT. It codes for CASSSGTGNQPQHF. J is TRBJ1-5 and V is TRBV7-2; 9 nucleotides agree with TRBD1. The trim removed 4 bases at V and 4 bases at J, leaving 2 bases unmatched. The CDR3 is made up of 14 amino acids. Germline V gene sequence: CDR1 SGHTA, CDR2 FQGNSA.

J is TRBJ2-7 and V is TRBV15; D call uncertain. CDR3 length: 14 amino acids. The germline CDR1 and CDR2 sequences are LNHNV and YYDKDF (reference sequence). Trimming took off 0 bases at V and 3 bases at J, with 9 bases between the two ends. The CDR3, as DNA: TGTGCCACCAGCAGAGAGGGCGTTCGCTACGAGCAGTACTTC. Its translation: CATSREGVRYEQYF.

The CDR3 is CASSRGVTASGSYEQYF. Here the CDR3 DNA reads TGTGCCAGCAGCCGAGGCGTAACGGCTAGCGGCTCCTACGAGCAGTACTTC. The chain links TRBV7-8 to TRBJ2-7, with 7 bases matching TRBD2. CDR3 length: 17 amino acids. Germline assignment: CDR1 SGHVS and CDR2 FQNEAQ. Germline trimming cut 5 bases from V and 0 bases from J; bases unmatched to any gene: 13.

The chain joins TRBV9 to TRBJ2-2; the D gene is possibly TRBD1 (6 bases). This CDR3 is 16 amino acids long. The V gene lost 0 bases and the J gene lost 3 bases, with 12 bases spanning the gap. Germline V gene lookup returns CDR1 SGDLS and CDR2 YYNGEE. The CDR3 DNA reads TGTGCCAGCAGCGTAGCTCCCAGGGGAGACACCGGGGAGCTGTTTTTT. Amino acid sequence: CASSVAPRGDTGELFF.

The genes are TRBV15 and TRBJ1-2, with D tentatively TRBD1 (5 bases). Germline V gene sequence: CDR1 LNHNV, CDR2 YYDKDF (reference sequence). The CDR3 sequence is 16 residues long. The V end lost 4 bases, the J end lost 8 bases, and 23 bases lay between the germline ends. CDR3 amino acids: CATSKGFGWTGGGYTF. DNA of the CDR3: TGTGCCACCAGCAAAGGGTTCGGGTGGACCGGGGGGGGCTACACCTTC.

This sequence joins TRBV9 and TRBJ2-1; D gene ambiguous. V lost 0 bases and J lost 4, with 8 bases in between. This CDR3 has 14 residues. Germline values: CDR1 SGDLS, CDR2 YYNGEE. The CDR3 DNA reads as TGTGCCAGCAGCGTAGAAGGCGGTTACAATGAGCAGTTCTTC. This gives the protein CASSVEGGYNEQFF.